A single sample is the source of the 3 T cell receptor beta chains below, sequenced in a study of T cell responses to AZD1222 COVID-19 vaccine (dated by TCRdb to about 2021). The time point label on this specimen signifies: about 28 days (+/-7) after the second vaccine dose. Receptors were amplified or captured by the immunoSEQ multiplex PCR assay. Not all clones reach the TCRdb copy of this immuneACCESS table, which keeps in-frame sequences only. Checked studies attribute under half of the gap to unresolved V genes and leave the rest unexplained. Recorded for this sample are around 84,000 clones; 80% to 90% of them occurred a single time. The top ten clonotypes cover roughly a tenth of the sample. The sample consisted of peripheral blood, taken 28 days after the second AZD1222 dose. The receptors were sampled from an adult who received the AZD1222 COVID-19 vaccine.

On this clone: This sample includes further DNA sequences coding for the same CDR3. This chain joins TRBV7-3 and TRBJ2-2; D gene uncertain. Germline V CDR1 and CDR2: SGHTA, FQGTGA. V dropped 1 base and J dropped 3 bases, with 0 bases sitting between them. The CDR3 length is 12 residues. The chain's CDR3 is CASSLNTGELFF. CDR3 in DNA: TGTGCCAGCAGCTTAAACACCGGGGAGCTGTTTTTT.

V gene TRBV6-1 combines with J gene TRBJ2-4; D is undetermined. The CDR3 consists of 19 residues. V dropped 1 base and J dropped 1 base, with 20 bases sitting between them. Germline CDR1 reads MNHNS; CDR2 reads SASEGT. The CDR3 DNA is TGTGCCAGCAGTGAAGTTCGGTTCATGGGCCGTCTGGCCAAAAACATTCAGTACTTC. Translated: CASSEVRFMGRLAKNIQYF.

DNA of the CDR3: TGTGCCAGCAGCCCGAACTTACTAGCGGGGGAGGTTAAAAACATTCAGTACTTC. It codes for CASSPNLLAGEVKNIQYF. The V call is TRBV14, the J call TRBJ2-4; TRBD2 matches at 11 bases. This CDR3 contains 18 residues. The ends lost 4 bases at V and 4 bases at J; junction bases unmatched: 12. CDR1 and CDR2 (germline): SGHDN, FVKESK. Full variable domain (outside the CDR3, taken from reference TRBV14 and TRBJ2-4): EAGVTQFPSHSVIEKGQTVTLRCDPISGHDNLYWYRRVMGKEIKFLLHFVKESKQDESGMPNNRFLAERTGGTYSTLKVQPAELEDSGVYFCASSPNLLAGEVKNIQYFGAGTRLSVL.